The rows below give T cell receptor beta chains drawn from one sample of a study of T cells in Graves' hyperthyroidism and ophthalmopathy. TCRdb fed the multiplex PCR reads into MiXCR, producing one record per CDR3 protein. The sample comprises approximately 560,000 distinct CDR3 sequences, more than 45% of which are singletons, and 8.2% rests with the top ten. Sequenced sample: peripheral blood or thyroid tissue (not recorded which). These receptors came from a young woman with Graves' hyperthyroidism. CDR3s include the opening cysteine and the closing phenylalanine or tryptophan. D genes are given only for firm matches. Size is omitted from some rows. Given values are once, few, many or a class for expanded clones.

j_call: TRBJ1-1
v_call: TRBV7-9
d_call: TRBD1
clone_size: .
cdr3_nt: TGTGCCAGCAGCTGGGGACAGGTCAACACTGAAGCTTCCTTT
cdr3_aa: CASSWGQVNTEASF

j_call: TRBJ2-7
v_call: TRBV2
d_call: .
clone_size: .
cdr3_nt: TGTGCCAGCAGTTATGGCAGATCCTACGAGCAGTACTTC
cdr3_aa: CASSYGRSYEQYF

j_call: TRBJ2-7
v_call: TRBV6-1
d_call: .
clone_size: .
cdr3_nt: TGTGCCAGCAGTCATCTTGCGGAACCCGAATCCTACGAGCAGTACTTC
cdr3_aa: CASSHLAEPESYEQYF

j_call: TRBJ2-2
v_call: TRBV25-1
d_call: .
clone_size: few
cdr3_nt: TGTGCCAGCAGCTTAGGCCCCATGAACACCGGGGAGCTGTTTTTT
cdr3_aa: CASSLGPMNTGELFF

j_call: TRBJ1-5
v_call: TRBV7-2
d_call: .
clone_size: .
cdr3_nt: TGTGCCAGCAGCAAGGGCACCTACTACGAGCATTTT
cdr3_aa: CASSKGTYYEHF

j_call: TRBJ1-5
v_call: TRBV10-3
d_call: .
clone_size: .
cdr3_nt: TGTGCCAGCAGTTCGGGGCCCATCGGCGGCAATCAGCCCCAGCATTTT
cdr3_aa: CASSSGPIGGNQPQHF

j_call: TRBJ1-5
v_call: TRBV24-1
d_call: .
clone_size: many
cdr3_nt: TGTGCCACCGCTTCGGTGGATAGCAATCAGCCCCAGCATTTT
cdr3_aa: CATASVDSNQPQHF

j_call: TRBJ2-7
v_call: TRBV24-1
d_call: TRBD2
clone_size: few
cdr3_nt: TGTGCCACCAGTGACTCCTACGGGGGGAGCTCCTACGAGCAGTACTTC
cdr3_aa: CATSDSYGGSSYEQYF

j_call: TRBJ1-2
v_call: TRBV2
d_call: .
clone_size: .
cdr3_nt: TGTGCCAGCAGTGAAGAGGTGGGTAATGGCTACACCTTC
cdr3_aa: CASSEEVGNGYTF

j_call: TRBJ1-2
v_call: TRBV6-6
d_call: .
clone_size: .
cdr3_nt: TGTGCCAGCAGCCAAAGTCTCGGGAGTAACTATGGCTGCACCTTC
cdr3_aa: CASSQSLGSNYGCTF

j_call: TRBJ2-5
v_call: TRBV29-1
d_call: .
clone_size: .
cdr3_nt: TGCAGCTTAGGGCTGTCGGTGGAGACCCAGTACTTC
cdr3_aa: CSLGLSVETQYF

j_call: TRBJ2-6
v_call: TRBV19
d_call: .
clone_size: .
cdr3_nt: TGTGCCAGTAGTATTAGCGGATGGCGCACCTCTGGGGCCAACGTCCTGACTTTC
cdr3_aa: CASSISGWRTSGANVLTF

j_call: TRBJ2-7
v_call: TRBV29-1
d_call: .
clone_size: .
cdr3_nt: TGCAGCGTTGAAACCCCATGGGGCAGCTCCTACGAGCAGTACTTC
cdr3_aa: CSVETPWGSSYEQYF

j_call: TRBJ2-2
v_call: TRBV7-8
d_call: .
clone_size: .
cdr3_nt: TGTGCCAGCAGCTTAAAACAGGCCGGGGAGCTGTTTTTT
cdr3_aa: CASSLKQAGELFF

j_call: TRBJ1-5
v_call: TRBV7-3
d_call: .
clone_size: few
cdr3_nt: TGTGCCAGCAGCCAAGATTCAGGGATAAATCAGCCCCAGCATTTT
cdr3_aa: CASSQDSGINQPQHF

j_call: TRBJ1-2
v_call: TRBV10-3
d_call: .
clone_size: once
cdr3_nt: TGTGCCATCAGTGAAGTCAGGGCCGGCTACACCTTC
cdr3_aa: CAISEVRAGYTF

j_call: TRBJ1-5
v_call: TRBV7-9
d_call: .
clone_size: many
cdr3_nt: TGTGCCAGCAGCTACCAGGGTACGGATCAGCCCCAGCATTTT
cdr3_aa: CASSYQGTDQPQHF

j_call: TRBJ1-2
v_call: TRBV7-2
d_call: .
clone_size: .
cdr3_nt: TGTGCCAGCAGCCTCGGGACAACCGGGCCGCACTATGGCTACACCTTC
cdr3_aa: CASSLGTTGPHYGYTF